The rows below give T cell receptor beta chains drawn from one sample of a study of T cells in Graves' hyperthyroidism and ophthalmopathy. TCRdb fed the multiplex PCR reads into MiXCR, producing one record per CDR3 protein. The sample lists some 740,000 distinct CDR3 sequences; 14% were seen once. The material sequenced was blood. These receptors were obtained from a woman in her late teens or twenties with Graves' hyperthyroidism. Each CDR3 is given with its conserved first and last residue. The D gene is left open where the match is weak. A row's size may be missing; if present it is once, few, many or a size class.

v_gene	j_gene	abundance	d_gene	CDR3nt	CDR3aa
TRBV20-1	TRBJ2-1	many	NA	TGCAGTGCTAGAGAGGTGGAGGATTTCTACAATGAGCAGTTCTTC	CSAREVEDFYNEQFF
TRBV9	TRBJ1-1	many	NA	TGTGCCAGCAGCGCGAACAGGGACGGGAACACTGAAGCTTTCTTT	CASSANRDGNTEAFF
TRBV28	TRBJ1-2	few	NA	TGTGCCAGCAGGGACACATTCTATGGCTACACCTTC	CASRDTFYGYTF
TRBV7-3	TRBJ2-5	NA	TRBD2	TGTGCCAGCAGCTTGGGGACTAGCGGGAGGGCGGGGAAGACCCAGTACTTC	CASSLGTSGRAGKTQYF
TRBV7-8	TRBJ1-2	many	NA	TGTGCCAGCAGCTTAGCGCCGAGAGGAAACTATGGCTACACCTTC	CASSLAPRGNYGYTF
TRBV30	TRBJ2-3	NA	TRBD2	TGTGCCTGGAGTGCCAGCGGGAGTTGGCTAGATACGCAGTATTTT	CAWSASGSWLDTQYF
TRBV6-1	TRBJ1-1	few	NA	TGTGCCAGCAGTAGAACTCGGACAGTCTCGAACACTGAAGCTTTCTTT	CASSRTRTVSNTEAFF
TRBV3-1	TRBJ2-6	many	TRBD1	TGTGCCAGCAGCCAGGACAGGGGAAGCTCTGGGGCCAACGTCCTGACTTTC	CASSQDRGSSGANVLTF
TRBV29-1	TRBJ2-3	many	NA	TGCAGCGTTGATGGGACCACCCCAGATACGCAGTATTTT	CSVDGTTPDTQYF
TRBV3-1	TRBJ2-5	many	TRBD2	TGTGCCGCGGGGATAGCGGGAACAATCCAACAGACCCAGTACTTC	CAAGIAGTIQQTQYF
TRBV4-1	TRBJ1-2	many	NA	TGCGCCAGCAGCCAAGACGGGGTCTACTATGGCTACACCTTC	CASSQDGVYYGYTF
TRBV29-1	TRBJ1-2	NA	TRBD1	TGCAGCGGGCAGACAGGGGGAGAAAACTATGGCTACACCTTC	CSGQTGGENYGYTF
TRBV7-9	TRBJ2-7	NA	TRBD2	TGTGCCAGCAGCCTCGGCGGGAGATCTCACGAGCAGTACTTC	CASSLGGRSHEQYF
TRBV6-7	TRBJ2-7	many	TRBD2	TGTGCCAGCAGTTACACCCCTAGCGGGGGGGACGAGCAGTACTTC	CASSYTPSGGDEQYF
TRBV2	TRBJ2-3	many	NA	TGTGCCAGCAGTCAGGGTTACACAGATACGCAGTATTTT	CASSQGYTDTQYF
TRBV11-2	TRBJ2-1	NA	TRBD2	TGTGCCAGCGGGACTAGCGGGAGCTACAATGAGCAGTTCTTC	CASGTSGSYNEQFF
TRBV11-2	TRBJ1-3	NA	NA	TGTGCCAGCAGCTTTACGGGGACGACAGGAAACACCATATATTTT	CASSFTGTTGNTIYF
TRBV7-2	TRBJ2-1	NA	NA	TGTGCCAGCAGCTTGATGGTTGGCTACAATGAGCAGTTCTTC	CASSLMVGYNEQFF
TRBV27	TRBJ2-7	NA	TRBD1	TGTGCCAGCAGAAGGACAGGGCTCTTCTACGAGCAGTACTTC	CASRRTGLFYEQYF
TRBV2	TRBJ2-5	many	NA	TGTGCCAGCAGACTCGCACAGTTACAAGAGACCCAGTACTTC	CASRLAQLQETQYF
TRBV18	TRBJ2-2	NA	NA	TGTGCCAGCTCACCGATCAAGGGGGGTCTGTTTTTT	CASSPIKGGLFF
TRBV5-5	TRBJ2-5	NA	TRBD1	TGTGCCAGCAGCTACCCGCAATCGACAGGGGAAGAGGCCCAGTACTTC	CASSYPQSTGEEAQYF
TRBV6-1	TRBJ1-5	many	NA	TGTGCCAGCAGATACAGGATCGAGGGCAATCAGCCCCAGCATTTT	CASRYRIEGNQPQHF
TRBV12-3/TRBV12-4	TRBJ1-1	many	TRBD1	TGTGCCAGCAGTTTTGCGCGGACAGGCCGGAACACTGAAGCTTTCTTT	CASSFARTGRNTEAFF
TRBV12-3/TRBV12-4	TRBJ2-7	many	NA	TGTGCCAGCAGCCCACCGGGACTGTCCTACGAGCAGTACTTC	CASSPPGLSYEQYF
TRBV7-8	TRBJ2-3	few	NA	TGTGCCAGCAGCTTAGAATTGGGACCCTCCCGCACAGATACGCAGTATTTT	CASSLELGPSRTDTQYF
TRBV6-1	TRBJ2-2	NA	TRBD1	TGTGCCAGCAGGCCGGGACAGACACTCGTCGGGGAGCTGTTTTTT	CASRPGQTLVGELFF
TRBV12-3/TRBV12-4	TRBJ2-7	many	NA	TGTGCCAGCAGGGCCACGGAAGAGCAGTACTTC	CASRATEEQYF
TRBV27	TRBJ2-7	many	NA	TGTGCCAGCAGTCCCTCCGAGGATCCCTACTACGAGCAGTACTTC	CASSPSEDPYYEQYF
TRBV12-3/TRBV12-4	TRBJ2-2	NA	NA	TGTGCCAGCACTCCTGTTCCCGGGGTAGCATCCCGGGCCGGGGAGCTGTTTTTT	CASTPVPGVASRAGELFF
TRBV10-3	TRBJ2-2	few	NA	TGTGCCATCGGAGACACCGGGGAGCTGTTTTTT	CAIGDTGELFF
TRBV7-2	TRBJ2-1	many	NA	TGTGCCAGCAGCTTCACTACTAGTCGGGGTGAGCAGTTCTTC	CASSFTTSRGEQFF
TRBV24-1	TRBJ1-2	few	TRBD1	TGTGCCACCAGTGTGGACAGGGACTATGGCTACACCTTC	CATSVDRDYGYTF
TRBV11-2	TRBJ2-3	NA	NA	TGTGCCAGCAGCTACCGGGACGGGCAGGATACGCAGTATTTT	CASSYRDGQDTQYF
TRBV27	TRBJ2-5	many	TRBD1	TGTGCCAGCAGTTTAACAGGGGCAGAGACCCAGTACTTC	CASSLTGAETQYF
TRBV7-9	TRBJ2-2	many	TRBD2	TGTGCCAGCTCTAAGCTGGGACTAAGGAACACCGGGGAGCTGTTTTTT	CASSKLGLRNTGELFF
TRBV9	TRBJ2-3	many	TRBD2	TGTGCCAGCAGTCTAGCGGGCAATGTGGCAGATACGCAGTATTTT	CASSLAGNVADTQYF
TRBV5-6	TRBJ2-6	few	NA	TGTGCCAGCAGCTTGGAAACGCTATCCAGGTTCCTGACTTTC	CASSLETLSRFLTF
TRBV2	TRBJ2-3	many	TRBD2	TGTGCCAGCAGTGGCATAGCGGGAGGTTTTGGCACAGATACGCAGTATTTT	CASSGIAGGFGTDTQYF
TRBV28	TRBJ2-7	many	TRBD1	TGTGCCAGCAATTTAACAGGGGGCGCGGGCGAGCAGTACTTC	CASNLTGGAGEQYF
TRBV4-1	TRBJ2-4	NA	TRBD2	TGCGCCAGCAGCCAAGTATCGGGAGGGATCATTCAGTACTTC	CASSQVSGGIIQYF
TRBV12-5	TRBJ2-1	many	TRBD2	TGTGCTAGTGGTTTAATCCTTGGCGGGCTCGGGAACGGGAGGTCCAATGAGCAGTTCTTC	CASGLILGGLGNGRSNEQFF
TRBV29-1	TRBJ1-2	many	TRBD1	TGCAGCGTCGGACAGGGGGCCTATGGCTACACCTTC	CSVGQGAYGYTF
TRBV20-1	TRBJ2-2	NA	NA	TGCAGTGCTAGACGCCGGGAGAGCACCGGGGAGCTGTTTTTT	CSARRRESTGELFF
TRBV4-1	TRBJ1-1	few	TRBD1	TGCGCCAGCAGCCTCCCATCTACAGGGGATACTGAAGCTTTCTTT	CASSLPSTGDTEAFF
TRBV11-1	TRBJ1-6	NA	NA	TGTGCCAGCAGCTGGCGGACATCCTATAATTCACCCCTCCACTTT	CASSWRTSYNSPLHF
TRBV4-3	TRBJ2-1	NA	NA	TGCGCCAGCAGCCAAGATCCGCGGGGCAGCTCCTACAATGAGCAGTTCTTC	CASSQDPRGSSYNEQFF
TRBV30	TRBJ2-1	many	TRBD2	TGTGCCTGGAGTGTACTAGCGGGAGATTTCTTTTCCCGCAATGAGCAGTTCTTC	CAWSVLAGDFFSRNEQFF
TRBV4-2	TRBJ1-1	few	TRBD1	TGTGCCAGCAGCCAAGTGGGGACAGGGGGGAAAAACACTGAAGCTTTCTTT	CASSQVGTGGKNTEAFF
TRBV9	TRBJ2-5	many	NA	TGTGCCAGCAGTGTACAGGGTCAAGAGACCCAGTACTTC	CASSVQGQETQYF
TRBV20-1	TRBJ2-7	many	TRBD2	TGCAGTGCTACCAATCCTAGCGGGAGCTGGTACGAGCAGTACTTC	CSATNPSGSWYEQYF
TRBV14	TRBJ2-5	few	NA	TGTGCCAGCAGCCAAGGTGGGGGGACCCAGTACTTC	CASSQGGGTQYF
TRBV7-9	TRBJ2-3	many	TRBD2	TGTGCCAGCAGTTCGCTGGGGGGGAAATCAGATACGCAGTATTTT	CASSSLGGKSDTQYF
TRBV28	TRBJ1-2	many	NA	TGTGCCAGCAAAGAGGAGGGTAACTATGGCTACACCTTC	CASKEEGNYGYTF
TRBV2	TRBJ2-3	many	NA	TGTGCCAGCAGTGGGCTATCTAGCACAGATACGCAGTATTTT	CASSGLSSTDTQYF